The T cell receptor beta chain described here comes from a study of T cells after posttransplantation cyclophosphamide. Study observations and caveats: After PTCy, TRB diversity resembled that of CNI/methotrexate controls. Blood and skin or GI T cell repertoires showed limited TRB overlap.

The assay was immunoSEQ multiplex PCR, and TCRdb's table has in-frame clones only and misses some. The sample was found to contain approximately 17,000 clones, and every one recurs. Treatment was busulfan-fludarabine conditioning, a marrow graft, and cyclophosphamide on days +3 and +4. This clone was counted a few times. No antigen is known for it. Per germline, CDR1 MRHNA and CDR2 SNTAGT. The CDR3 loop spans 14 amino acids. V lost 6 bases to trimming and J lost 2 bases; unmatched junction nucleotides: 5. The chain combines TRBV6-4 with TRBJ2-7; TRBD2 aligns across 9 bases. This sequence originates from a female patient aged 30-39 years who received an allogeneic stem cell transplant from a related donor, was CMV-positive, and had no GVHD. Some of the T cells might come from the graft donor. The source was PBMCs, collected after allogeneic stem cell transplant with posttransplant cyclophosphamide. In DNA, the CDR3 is TGTGCCAGCAGCGCGGGGGGGAGGGCCTACGAGCAGTACTTC. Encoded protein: CASSAGGRAYEQYF.